This TCR beta chain emerged from a study of blood T cell repertoires in COVID-19. The wider study: Sites across the United States, Italy and Spain contributed samples from acute and convalescent COVID-19. PBMCs, B-cell-depleted T cells, or T cells provided the cDNA or gDNA that made up the material.

Germline CDR1 is MNHEY and CDR2 is SVGAGI. Trimming took off 2 bases at V and 5 bases at J, with 12 bases between the two ends. CDR3 length: 15 amino acids. Seattle researchers signed up patients amid active infection and tracked them longitudinally. Per the study methods: Reference gene primer amplification gave nucleated cell count estimates. The protocol was immunoSEQ multiplex PCR, while the TCRdb copy is restricted to in-frame clones and leaves out a portion. D and trimming were read from the DNA, whereas the V and J calls and clone size are those reported in that table. The sample lists 150,000 or so clones; about 76% were seen once.

The specimen was peripheral blood. V gene TRBV6-5 combines with J gene TRBJ2-2; D perhaps matches TRBD2 (6 bases). This TCR was recovered from a woman in her 70s with COVID-19, enrolled during active disease. CDR3 sequence (DNA): TGTGCCAGCAGTTACATCTCTCGGGAGACCGGGGAGCTGTTTTTT. Translated, it gives CASSYISRETGELFF.